This paragraph covers one TCR beta chain sequence. Using immunoSEQ multiplex PCR, the repertoire was profiled, and TCRdb retains in-frame clones only, with some absent. Of some 49,000 clones in the sample, around 93% were seen once. Germline trimming cut 6 bases from V and 2 bases from J; bases unmatched to any gene: 4. Germline CDR1 and CDR2: SGHTA and FQGNSA. This CDR3 region has 13 residues. This specimen comes from a study of T cell changes during pregnancy in multiple sclerosis. The chain has TRBV7-2 and TRBJ2-7, with 7 bases fitting TRBD2. This TCR came from a female donor with multiple sclerosis, enrolled in a pregnancy study. The material sequenced was CD8+ T cells from peripheral blood mononuclear cells, taken in the second trimester of pregnancy. CDR3 nucleotide sequence: TGTGCCAGCAGGGGGGGGAGGCCCTACGAGCAGTACTTC. Its translation is CASRGGRPYEQYF.